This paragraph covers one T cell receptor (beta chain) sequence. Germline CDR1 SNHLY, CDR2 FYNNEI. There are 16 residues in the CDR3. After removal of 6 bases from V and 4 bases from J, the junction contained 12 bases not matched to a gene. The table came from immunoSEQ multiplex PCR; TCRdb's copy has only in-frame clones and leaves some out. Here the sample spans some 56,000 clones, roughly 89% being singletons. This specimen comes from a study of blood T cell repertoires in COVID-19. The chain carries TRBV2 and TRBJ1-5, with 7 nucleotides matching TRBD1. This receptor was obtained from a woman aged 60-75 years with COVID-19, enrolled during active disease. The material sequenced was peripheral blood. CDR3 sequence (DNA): TGTGCCAGCAGCCGCGTCGGGGGACAGCTAAATCAGCCCCAGCATTTT. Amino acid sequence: CASSRVGGQLNQPQHF.